A selection of T cell receptor beta chains follows, all from one sample in a study of response to subunit inactivated influenza vaccine. TCRdb re-analysed the RT-PCR reads in MiXCR, keeping a single row per CDR3 protein. The sample includes more than 700,000 distinct CDR3 sequences, 21% seen only once; the top ten take around 9.6%. Specimen: PBMCs from blood, collected 5 to 6 days after vaccination. All receptors come from a man aged 45 to 65 who received an inactivated influenza vaccine. Each CDR3 is given with its conserved first and last residue. The order of the fields is clone size, V gene, J gene, D gene, CDR3 DNA, CDR3 protein. D genes are given only for firm matches. Clone size is given for some rows only: seen once, a few or many times, or a class if the clone is expanded.

>NA|TRBV6-5|TRBJ2-1|TRBD2
TGTGCCAGCAGTTCACCGGGACTAGCGGTCTCCTACAATGAGCAGTTCTTC
CASSSPGLAVSYNEQFF
>once|TRBV12-3/TRBV12-4|TRBJ2-3|NA
TGTGCCAGCAGTTCCGGGACTCTTACCTTAGATACGCAGTGTTTT
CASSSGTLTLDTQCF
>NA|TRBV5-1|TRBJ2-2|NA
TGCGCCAGCAGCTCGGGGGGCCCGAACACCGGGGAGCTGTTTTTT
CASSSGGPNTGELFF
>NA|TRBV7-2|TRBJ2-2|NA
TGTGCCAGCAGCCGCGTCCTCACCGGGGAGCTGTTTTTT
CASSRVLTGELFF
>NA|TRBV16|TRBJ2-1|TRBD2
TGTGCCAGCAGCCAATTCTTGAGCGGGGCTTACAATGAGCAGTTCTTC
CASSQFLSGAYNEQFF
>few|TRBV12-3/TRBV12-4|TRBJ2-3|NA
TGTGCCAGCAGTTTAACGGCGACAGATACGCAGTATTTT
CASSLTATDTQYF
>few|TRBV7-8|TRBJ2-7|NA
TGTGCCACTGGTTGGGGGGTCGCCTACGAGCAGTACTTC
CATGWGVAYEQYF
>few|TRBV4-2|TRBJ2-3|NA
TGTGCCAGCAGCCAAGTGTCGAGTGGCGCAGATACGCAGTATTTT
CASSQVSSGADTQYF
>NA|TRBV3-1|TRBJ1-2|NA
TGTGCCAGCAGCCAAGATCCGGGGTACGATGGCTACACCTTC
CASSQDPGYDGYTF
>few|TRBV10-2|TRBJ2-1|TRBD2
TGCGCCAGCAGTGATCACGGGGGGGCGCAGAATGAGCAGTTCTTC
CASSDHGGAQNEQFF
>few|TRBV7-9|TRBJ2-7|NA
TGTGCCAGCAGCTTAGCTTGGCGGAAGTACCCCTACGAGCAGTACTTC
CASSLAWRKYPYEQYF
>few|TRBV5-6|TRBJ2-1|TRBD2
TGTGCCAGCAGCTTAGGGCCTAGCGGGAGATATGAGCAGTTCTTC
CASSLGPSGRYEQFF
>NA|TRBV20-1|TRBJ1-1|TRBD1
TGCAGTGCTAGCCCCGGACAGGGGCGAACTGAAGCTTTCTTT
CSASPGQGRTEAFF
>NA|TRBV29-1|TRBJ2-5|TRBD2
TGCAGCGCCGCGGGGGGTCGGAAGGAGACCCAGTACTTC
CSAAGGRKETQYF
>NA|TRBV10-2|TRBJ1-1|TRBD1
TGCGCCAGCAGCTTGACAGGGGGCAGCGGCGAAGCTTTCTTT
CASSLTGGSGEAFF
>NA|TRBV20-1|TRBJ1-5|NA
TGCAGTGCTAGAGTAACGGAGGGGGGCAATCAGCCCCAGCATTTT
CSARVTEGGNQPQHF
>NA|TRBV12-3/TRBV12-4|TRBJ1-5|TRBD1
TGTGCCAGCAGTTTAGCGACAGGGTTTCAGCCCCAGCATTTT
CASSLATGFQPQHF
>NA|TRBV20-1|TRBJ2-1|TRBD2
TGCAGTGCTAAAGGACTAGCGGGGCGAATTGAGCAGTTCTTC
CSAKGLAGRIEQFF
>NA|TRBV5-1|TRBJ2-7|TRBD2
TGCGCCAGCAGCACCTACGGGACTAGCGGGGCCGAGCAGTACTTC
CASSTYGTSGAEQYF
>NA|TRBV12-3/TRBV12-4|TRBJ2-7|TRBD1
TGTGCCAGCAGTTTTAGGGACAGGGGTAACTACGAGCAGTACTTC
CASSFRDRGNYEQYF
>many|TRBV5-1|TRBJ1-2|NA
TGCGCCAGCAGCTCCGGGGGCTATGGCTACACCTTC
CASSSGGYGYTF
>few|TRBV5-4|TRBJ2-5|TRBD2
TGTGCCAGCAGCCCGGCCACAACTAGCGGGGCACAAGAGACCCAGTACTTC
CASSPATTSGAQETQYF
>NA|TRBV7-2|TRBJ2-7|TRBD2
TGTGCCAGCAGCTTGGGACTAGCGGGAGTAAATTGGGAGCAGTACTTC
CASSLGLAGVNWEQYF
>few|TRBV12-3/TRBV12-4|TRBJ1-4|NA
TGTGCCAGCAGTTTAGGTGGGGTCGGGACTGAAAAACTGTTTTTT
CASSLGGVGTEKLFF
>once|TRBV28|TRBJ2-7|TRBD2
TGTGCCAGCAGGAGGCCGGGACTAGCGGGTTCCTCCTACGAGCAGTACTTC
CASRRPGLAGSSYEQYF
>NA|TRBV4-2|TRBJ2-7|TRBD1
TGTGCCAGCAGCCAAGCTCACAGGGGCGACGAGCAGTACTTC
CASSQAHRGDEQYF
>NA|TRBV12-3/TRBV12-4|TRBJ2-4|NA
TGTGCCAGCAGTTCCAGGGAGGGGGGTATCGCCAAAAACATTCAGTACTTC
CASSSREGGIAKNIQYF
>few|TRBV7-3|TRBJ2-1|NA
TGTGCCAGCAGCGAATCATCGGGACTCGTTCCCACCGAGCAGTTCTTC
CASSESSGLVPTEQFF
>few|TRBV12-3/TRBV12-4|TRBJ1-5|TRBD1
TGTGCCAGCAGTTTATCAACAGGGGGGAGTCAGCCCCAGCATTTT
CASSLSTGGSQPQHF
>few|TRBV5-1|TRBJ2-3|TRBD2
TGCGCCAGCAGCTTGGATGCGGGGGGGCCCGGAGATACGCAGTATTTT
CASSLDAGGPGDTQYF
>NA|TRBV5-1|TRBJ2-5|NA
TGCGCCAGCAGCTCGCAGGCGTACCAAGAGACCCAGTACTTC
CASSSQAYQETQYF
>NA|TRBV9|TRBJ2-2|TRBD2
TGTGCCAGCAGCGTCTCGGGACTAGCGGGGAAACCGAACACCGGGGAGCTGTTTTTT
CASSVSGLAGKPNTGELFF
>NA|TRBV30|TRBJ1-1|NA
TGTGCCTGGAGTGCGAGTGTGGGAGCTTTCTTT
CAWSASVGAFF
>few|TRBV11-3|TRBJ1-5|NA
TGTGCCAGCAGCTTAGGAAACAGAAACAAGCCGCTCGTGCCCCAGCATTTT
CASSLGNRNKPLVPQHF
>NA|TRBV11-2|TRBJ2-5|TRBD2
TGTGCCAGCAGCTCAGTCCGGGGGGGCCAAGAGACCCAGTACTTC
CASSSVRGGQETQYF
>NA|TRBV20-1|TRBJ2-1|TRBD2
TGCAGTGCTAGCCCTTGGCTAGCGGGCGACAATGAGCAGTTCTTC
CSASPWLAGDNEQFF
>NA|TRBV5-1|TRBJ2-5|NA
TGCGCCAGCAGCGGAGAACAACGGACCCAGTACTTC
CASSGEQRTQYF
>few|TRBV10-1|TRBJ2-1|TRBD2
TGCGCCAGCAACCCTCGGGGGGGCGGTGAGCAGTTCTTC
CASNPRGGGEQFF
>many|TRBV5-1|TRBJ2-7|TRBD2
TGCGCCAGCTCCGGACTAGCGGGGGGGTACGAGCAGTACTTC
CASSGLAGGYEQYF
>NA|TRBV6-2/TRBV6-3|TRBJ2-1|TRBD1
TGTGCCAGCAGTTATCCGACAGGGAAGAGGTCCTACAATGAGCAGTTCTTC
CASSYPTGKRSYNEQFF
>NA|TRBV7-2|TRBJ2-5|TRBD2
TGTGGCAGCAGCCTTAGCGGGAGTTTTTCAGAGACCCAGTACTTC
CGSSLSGSFSETQYF
>NA|TRBV3-1|TRBJ2-7|NA
TGTGCCAGCACTGTCGACGGTCCTTCCTACGAGCAGTACTTC
CASTVDGPSYEQYF
>NA|TRBV24-1|TRBJ2-7|NA
TGTGCCACCAGTGATTCATGGGGTGAGGACTACGAGCAGTACTTC
CATSDSWGEDYEQYF
>many|TRBV6-2/TRBV6-3|TRBJ2-7|TRBD2
TGTGCCAGCAGTTACGCCGGGACTAGCTCCTACGAGCAGTACTTC
CASSYAGTSSYEQYF
>NA|TRBV20-1|TRBJ2-2|TRBD2
TGCAGTGCTAGAGCGGGAGCGGGGGTGGTTCCCGGGGAGCTGTTTTTT
CSARAGAGVVPGELFF
>NA|TRBV14|TRBJ2-2|NA
TGTGCCAGCAGGGAACAGAACACCGGGGAGCTGTTTTTT
CASREQNTGELFF
>NA|TRBV7-2|TRBJ1-1|NA
TGTGCCAGCAGCCCTAGATGGAACACTGAAGCTTTCTTT
CASSPRWNTEAFF
>NA|TRBV5-1|TRBJ2-5|TRBD2
TGCGCCAGCAGCTTGGGACTAGCGGGAGGCTGGGAGACCCAGTACTTC
CASSLGLAGGWETQYF
>few|TRBV7-2|TRBJ2-5|TRBD2
TGTGCCAGCAGCGGGACTAGCGGTTACCAAGAGACCCAGTACTTC
CASSGTSGYQETQYF
>few|TRBV7-6|TRBJ2-4|NA
TGTGCCAGCAGCTTAGTCGTGCGAGGGGCCAAAAACATTCAGTACTTC
CASSLVVRGAKNIQYF